Following are 10 T cell receptor beta chains from one sample sequenced in a study of shared clonotypes between healthy human individuals. Libraries were prepared by immunoSEQ multiplex PCR; TCRdb keeps only in-frame clonotypes and omits some of them. The sample includes roughly 450,000 clones, approximately 79% of them seen just once. What was sequenced was PBMCs. All receptors derive from a woman aged 40 to 50 in good health. Some clones in this sample may be carry-over from other donors' samples.

The chain joins TRBV7-9 to TRBJ2-7; 9 bases agree with TRBD1. The CDR3 covers 16 residues. The V segment lost 5 bases and the J segment 4 bases; nucleotides outside the gene matches: 12. Germline V gives CDR1 SEHNR, CDR2 FQNEAQ (reference sequence). Here the CDR3 DNA reads TGTGCCAGCAGCCCCAGCGGCGGGACAGGGTTGTACGAGCAGTACTTC. Translating gives CASSPSGGTGLYEQYF.

A few counts support this clone. CDR3 residues: CASSRANQPQHF. The DNA for the CDR3 is TGTGCCAGTAGTCGAGCCAATCAGCCCCAGCATTTT. This chain joins TRBV19 and TRBJ1-5; D is ambiguous. This CDR3 comprises 12 residues. V was clipped by 5 bases and J by 3 bases, with 5 bases between them. Germline V gives CDR1 LNHDA, CDR2 SQIVND (reference sequence).

The J gene is TRBJ1-4, the V gene TRBV28, with a possible D match to TRBD1 (6 bases). Germline CDR1 and CDR2: MDHEN and SYDVKM. With 5 bases removed from V and 8 bases from J, the gap between germline ends came to 18 bases. The CDR3 has 15 amino acids. CDR3 sequence: CASSAAQGFREKLFF. CDR3 DNA: TGTGCCAGCAGTGCCGCCCAGGGGTTTAGGGAAAAACTGTTTTTT.

The V call is TRBV10-2, the J call TRBJ2-5; the D gene is possibly TRBD2 (6 bases). Trimming took 0 bases from V and 1 from J, leaving 9 bases between them. The germline V gene has CDR1 WSHSY and CDR2 SAAADI. CDR3 length: 15 residues. Here the CDR3 reads CASSESTGVQETQYF. CDR3 sequence (DNA): TGCGCCAGCAGTGAGTCGACGGGGGTCCAAGAGACCCAGTACTTC.

The chain joins TRBV18 to TRBJ2-7, with TRBD2 matching over 8 bases. CDR3 length: 14 residues. Germline CDR1 KGHSH, CDR2 LQKENI. Unmatched junction bases numbered 7, after V lost 3 bases and J lost 6 bases. The CDR3 protein is CASSPSGTRIEQYF. CDR3 DNA: TGTGCCAGCTCACCCTCCGGGACTAGAATCGAGCAGTACTTC. Full variable domain (remainder filled in from reference TRBV18 and TRBJ2-7): NAGVMQNPRHLVRRRGQEARLRCSPMKGHSHVYWYRQLPEEGLKFMVYLQKENIIDESGMPKERFSAEFPKEGPSILRIQQVVRGDSAAYFCASSPSGTRIEQYFGPGTRLTVT.

The table lists this clone with a few counts. The rearrangement links TRBV23-1 to TRBJ2-1; possible D gene TRBD2, 6 bases. TRBV23-1 is known as an ORF, though its function is uncertain. CDR3 length: 19 residues. With 0 bases removed from V and 0 bases from J, the gap between germline ends came to 18 bases. CDR3 sequence: CASSQSLGRLANSYNEQFF. CDR3 nucleotide sequence: TGCGCCAGCAGTCAATCATTAGGGCGGCTAGCGAACTCCTACAATGAGCAGTTCTTC.

The chain employs TRBV6-5 and TRBJ1-2, with D perhaps TRBD1 (6 bases). In germline, CDR1 is MNHEY, CDR2 SVGAGI. The CDR3 is 13 residues long. V lost 7 bases and J lost 3, with 12 bases in between. CDR3 amino acids: CASKNREDYGYTF. CDR3 coding DNA: TGTGCCAGCAAAAACAGGGAGGACTATGGCTACACCTTC.

This clone came up many times. V is TRBV10-3 and J is TRBJ2-3; D remains ambiguous. V was shortened by 10 bases and J by 3 bases, with 17 bases between the two germline ends. The CDR3 extends over 14 amino acids. CDR1 is ENHRY and CDR2 is SYGVKD in the germline V gene. CDR3 nucleotides: TGTGCCACGGCGGTCAACCTTACTACAGATACGCAGTATTTT. Translated, it gives CATAVNLTTDTQYF.

In DNA, the CDR3 is TGTGCCAGCAGTCTAGGGACAGGGACGATTGATACGCAGTATTTT. Amino acid sequence: CASSLGTGTIDTQYF. J is TRBJ2-3 and V is TRBV28, with TRBD1 identical over 9 bases. The CDR3 loop spans 15 amino acids. Germline V lookup: CDR1 MDHEN, CDR2 SYDVKM. J gave up 6 bases and V 5 bases, and 9 bases lay outside the gene matches.

The gene calls are TRBV9 and TRBJ2-1, with D perhaps matching TRBD1 (5 bases). V shed 3 bases and J shed 8 bases, with 18 bases lying between them. Germline CDR1 SGDLS, CDR2 YYNGEE. The CDR3 covers 15 residues. CDR3 sequence: CASSAAAWEGDEQFF. In DNA form, the CDR3 reads TGTGCCAGCAGCGCAGCTGCGTGGGAAGGGGATGAGCAGTTCTTC.